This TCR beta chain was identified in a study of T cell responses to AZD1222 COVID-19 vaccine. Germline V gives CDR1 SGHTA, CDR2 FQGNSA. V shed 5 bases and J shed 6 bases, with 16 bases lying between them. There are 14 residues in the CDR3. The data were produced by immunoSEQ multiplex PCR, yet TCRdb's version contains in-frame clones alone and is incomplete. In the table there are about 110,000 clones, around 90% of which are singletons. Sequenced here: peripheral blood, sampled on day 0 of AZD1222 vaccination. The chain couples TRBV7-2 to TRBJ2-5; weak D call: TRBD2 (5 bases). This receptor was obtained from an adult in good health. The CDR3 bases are TGTGCCAGCAGCCCCGCCGACCCCGGGAAGACCCAGTACTTC. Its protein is CASSPADPGKTQYF.